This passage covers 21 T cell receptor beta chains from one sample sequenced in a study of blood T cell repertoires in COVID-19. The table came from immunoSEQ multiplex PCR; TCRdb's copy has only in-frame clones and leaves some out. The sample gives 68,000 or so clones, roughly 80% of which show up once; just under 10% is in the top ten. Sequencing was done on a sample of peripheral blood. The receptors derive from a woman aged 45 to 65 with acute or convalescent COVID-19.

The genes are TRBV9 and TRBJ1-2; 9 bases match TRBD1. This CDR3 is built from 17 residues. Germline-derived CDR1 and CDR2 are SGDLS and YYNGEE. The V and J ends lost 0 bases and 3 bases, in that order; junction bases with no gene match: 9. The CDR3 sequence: CASSVGLDRGFYYGYTF. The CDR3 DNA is TGTGCCAGCAGCGTAGGCCTGGACAGGGGATTCTACTATGGCTACACCTTC. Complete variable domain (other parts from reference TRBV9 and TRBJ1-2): DSGVTQTPKHLITATGQRVTLRCSPRSGDLSVYWYQQSLDQGLQFLIQYYNGEERAKGNILERFSAQQFPDLHSELNLSSLELGDSALYFCASSVGLDRGFYYGYTFGSGTRLTVV.

The CDR3 DNA reads TGTGCCAGCAGCATTGGACTAGCGGGCGAGCAGTACTTC. Translation: CASSIGLAGEQYF. This chain links TRBV7-2 with TRBJ2-7; TRBD2 agrees at 11 bases. Trimming removed 5 bases from V and 6 bases from J; junction bases left unmatched: 3. Germline V gene sequence: CDR1 SGHTA, CDR2 FQGNSA. The CDR3 is 13 residues long.

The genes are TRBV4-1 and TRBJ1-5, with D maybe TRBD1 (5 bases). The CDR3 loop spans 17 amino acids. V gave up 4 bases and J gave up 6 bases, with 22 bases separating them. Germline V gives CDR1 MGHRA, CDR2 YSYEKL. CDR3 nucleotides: TGCGCCAGCAGCCGAGGACCCGGGACTCTGGGTCTTCAGCCCCAGCATTTT. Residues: CASSRGPGTLGLQPQHF.

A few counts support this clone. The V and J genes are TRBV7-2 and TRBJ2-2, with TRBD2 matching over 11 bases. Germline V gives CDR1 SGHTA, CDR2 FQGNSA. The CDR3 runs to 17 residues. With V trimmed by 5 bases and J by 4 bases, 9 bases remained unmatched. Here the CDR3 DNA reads TGTGCCAGCAGCCCCGTAGCGGGAGGGCGGGGCACCGGGGAGCTGTTTTTT. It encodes CASSPVAGGRGTGELFF.

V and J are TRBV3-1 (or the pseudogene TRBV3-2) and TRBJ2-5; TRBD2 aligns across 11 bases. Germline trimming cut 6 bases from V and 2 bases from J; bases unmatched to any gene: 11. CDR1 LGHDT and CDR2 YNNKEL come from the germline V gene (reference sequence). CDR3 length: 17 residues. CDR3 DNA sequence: TGTGCCAGCAGAACTTCAGGGGGGACTAGCGGACAAGAGACCCAGTACTTC. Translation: CASRTSGGTSGQETQYF.

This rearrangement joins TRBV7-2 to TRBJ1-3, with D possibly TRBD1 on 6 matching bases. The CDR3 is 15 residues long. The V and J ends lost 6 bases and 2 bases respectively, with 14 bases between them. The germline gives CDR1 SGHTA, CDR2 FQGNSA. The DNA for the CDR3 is TGTGCCAGCAGGCCACAGGGTAACGCTGGAAACACCATATATTTT. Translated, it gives CASRPQGNAGNTIYF.

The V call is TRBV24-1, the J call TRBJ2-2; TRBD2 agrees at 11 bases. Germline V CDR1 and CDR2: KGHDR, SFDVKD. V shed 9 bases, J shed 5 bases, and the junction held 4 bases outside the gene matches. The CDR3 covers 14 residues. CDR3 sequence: CATDSGRGTGELFF. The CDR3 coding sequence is TGTGCCACCGATAGCGGGAGGGGGACCGGGGAGCTGTTTTTT.

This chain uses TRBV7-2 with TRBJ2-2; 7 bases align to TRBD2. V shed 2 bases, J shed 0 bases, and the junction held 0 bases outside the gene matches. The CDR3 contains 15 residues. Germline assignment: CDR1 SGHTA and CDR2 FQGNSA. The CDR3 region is CASSLRGANTGELFF. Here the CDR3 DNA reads TGTGCCAGCAGCTTACGGGGGGCGAACACCGGGGAGCTGTTTTTT.

The chain's CDR3 is CASSDPDRVGDTQYF. The CDR3 DNA follows: TGTGCCAGCAGTGACCCAGACAGGGTGGGAGATACGCAGTATTTT. This sequence joins TRBV2 and TRBJ2-3; 7 bases map to TRBD1. V lost 3 bases to trimming and J lost 5 bases; unmatched junction nucleotides: 8. CDR1 is SNHLY and CDR2 is FYNNEI in the germline V gene. This CDR3 spans 15 amino acids.

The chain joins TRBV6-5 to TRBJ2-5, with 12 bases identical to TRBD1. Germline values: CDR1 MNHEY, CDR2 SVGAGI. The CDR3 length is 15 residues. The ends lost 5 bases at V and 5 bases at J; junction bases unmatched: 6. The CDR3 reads CASSRDRGRVETQYF. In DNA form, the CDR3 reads TGTGCCAGCAGTCGGGACAGGGGGCGCGTCGAGACCCAGTACTTC.

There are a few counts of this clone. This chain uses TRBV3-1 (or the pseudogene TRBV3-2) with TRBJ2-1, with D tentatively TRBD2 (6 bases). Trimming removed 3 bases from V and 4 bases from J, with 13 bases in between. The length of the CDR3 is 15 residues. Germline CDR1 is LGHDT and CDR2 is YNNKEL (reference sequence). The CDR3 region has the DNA TGTGCCAGCAGCCAGACTAGGAATACATACAATGAGCAGTTCTTC. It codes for CASSQTRNTYNEQFF.

The CDR3 loop is CAISESTAPTYEQYF. CDR3 DNA sequence: TGTGCCATCAGTGAGTCGACAGCCCCCACCTACGAGCAGTACTTC. This chain uses TRBV10-3 with TRBJ2-7; the D gene is possibly TRBD1 (5 bases). Germline V gene sequence: CDR1 ENHRY, CDR2 SYGVKD. Trimming took 0 bases from V and 2 from J, leaving 11 bases between them. The CDR3 length is 15 residues.

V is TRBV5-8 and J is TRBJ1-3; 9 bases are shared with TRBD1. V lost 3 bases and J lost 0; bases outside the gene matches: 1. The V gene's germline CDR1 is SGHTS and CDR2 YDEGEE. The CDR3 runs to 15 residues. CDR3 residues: CASSWDRASGNTIYF. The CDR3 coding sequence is TGTGCCAGCAGCTGGGACAGGGCCTCTGGAAACACCATATATTTT.

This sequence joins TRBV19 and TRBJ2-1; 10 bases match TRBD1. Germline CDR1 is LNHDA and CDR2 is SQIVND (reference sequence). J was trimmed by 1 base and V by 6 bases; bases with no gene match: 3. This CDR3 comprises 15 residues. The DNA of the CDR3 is TGTGCCAGTAGCTGGGACAGGGGTTCCTACAATGAGCAGTTCTTC. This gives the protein CASSWDRGSYNEQFF.

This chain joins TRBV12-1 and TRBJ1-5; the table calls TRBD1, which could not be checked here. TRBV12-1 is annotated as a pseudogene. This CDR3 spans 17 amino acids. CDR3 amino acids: CASSSQGQERSNQPQHF. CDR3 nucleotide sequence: TGTGCCAGCAGCTCCCAAGGACAGGAGAGAAGCAATCAGCCCCAGCATTTT.

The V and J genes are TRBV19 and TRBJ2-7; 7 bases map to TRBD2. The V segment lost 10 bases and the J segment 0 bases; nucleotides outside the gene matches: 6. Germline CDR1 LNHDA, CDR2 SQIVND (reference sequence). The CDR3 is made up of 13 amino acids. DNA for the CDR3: TGTGCCACGGGGCTAGCGGACTCCTACGAGCAGTACTTC. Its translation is CATGLADSYEQYF.

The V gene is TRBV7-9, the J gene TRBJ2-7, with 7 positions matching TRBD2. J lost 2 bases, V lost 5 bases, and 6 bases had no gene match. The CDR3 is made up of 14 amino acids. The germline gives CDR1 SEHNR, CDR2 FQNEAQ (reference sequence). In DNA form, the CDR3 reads TGTGCCAGCAGCATGAGCGGGGAGGCCTACGAGCAGTACTTC. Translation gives CASSMSGEAYEQYF.

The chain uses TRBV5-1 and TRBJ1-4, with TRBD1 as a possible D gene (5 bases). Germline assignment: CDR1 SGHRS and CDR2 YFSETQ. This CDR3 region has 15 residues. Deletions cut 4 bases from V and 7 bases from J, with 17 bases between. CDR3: CASSGVGGFGEKLFF. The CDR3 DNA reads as TGCGCCAGCAGCGGAGTCGGGGGTTTCGGTGAAAAACTGTTTTTT.

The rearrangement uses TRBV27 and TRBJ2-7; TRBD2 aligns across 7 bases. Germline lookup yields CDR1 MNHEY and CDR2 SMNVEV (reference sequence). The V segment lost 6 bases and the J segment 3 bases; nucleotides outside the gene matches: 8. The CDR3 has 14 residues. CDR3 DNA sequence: TGTGCCAGCAGATCCGGGGAGGGCCTCTACGAGCAGTACTTC. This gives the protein CASRSGEGLYEQYF.

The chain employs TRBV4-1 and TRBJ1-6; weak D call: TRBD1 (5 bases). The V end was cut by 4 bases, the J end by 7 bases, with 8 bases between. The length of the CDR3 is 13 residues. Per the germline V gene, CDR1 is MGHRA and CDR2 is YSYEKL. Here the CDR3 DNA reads TGCGCCAGCAGCCCGAGGACAAATTCACCCCTCCACTTT. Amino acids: CASSPRTNSPLHF.

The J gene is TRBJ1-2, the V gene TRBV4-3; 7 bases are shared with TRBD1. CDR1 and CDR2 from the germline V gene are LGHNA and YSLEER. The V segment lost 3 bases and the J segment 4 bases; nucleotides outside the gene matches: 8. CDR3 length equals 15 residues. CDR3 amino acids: CASSQTTGVRYGYTF. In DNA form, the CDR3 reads TGCGCCAGCAGCCAGACAACAGGGGTCCGCTATGGCTACACCTTC.